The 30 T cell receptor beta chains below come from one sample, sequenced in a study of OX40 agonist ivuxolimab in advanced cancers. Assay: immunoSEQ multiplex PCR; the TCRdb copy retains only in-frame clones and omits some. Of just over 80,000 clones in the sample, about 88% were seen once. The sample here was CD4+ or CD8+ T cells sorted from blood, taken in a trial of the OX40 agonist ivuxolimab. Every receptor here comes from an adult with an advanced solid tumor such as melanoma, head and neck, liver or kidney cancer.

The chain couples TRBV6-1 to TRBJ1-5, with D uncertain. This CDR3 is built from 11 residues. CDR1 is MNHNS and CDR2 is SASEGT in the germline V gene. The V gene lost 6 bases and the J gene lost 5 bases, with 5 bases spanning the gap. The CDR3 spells CASRGYQPQHF. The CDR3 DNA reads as TGTGCCAGCAGGGGTTATCAGCCCCAGCATTTT.

The CDR3 sequence is CASRLTGTSGRARTQYF. The CDR3 DNA reads as TGTGCCAGCAGGTTGACAGGGACTAGCGGGAGGGCTCGCACGCAGTATTTT. The rearrangement uses TRBV2 and TRBJ2-3, with 16 bases fitting TRBD2. V was clipped by 6 bases and J by 9 bases; unmatched bases: 12. CDR3 size: 17 residues. In germline, CDR1 is SNHLY, CDR2 FYNNEI.

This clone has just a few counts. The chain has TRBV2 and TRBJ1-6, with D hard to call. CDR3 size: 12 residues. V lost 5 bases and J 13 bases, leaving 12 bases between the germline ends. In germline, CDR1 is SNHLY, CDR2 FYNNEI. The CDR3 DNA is TGTGCCAGCAGTCTGACCGGGGTCCCCCTCCACTTT. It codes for CASSLTGVPLHF.

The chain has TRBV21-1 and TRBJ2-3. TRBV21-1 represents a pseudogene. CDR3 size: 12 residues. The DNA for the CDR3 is TGTGCCAGCAGCAAAGGTTACGATACGCAGTATTTT. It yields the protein CASSKGYDTQYF.

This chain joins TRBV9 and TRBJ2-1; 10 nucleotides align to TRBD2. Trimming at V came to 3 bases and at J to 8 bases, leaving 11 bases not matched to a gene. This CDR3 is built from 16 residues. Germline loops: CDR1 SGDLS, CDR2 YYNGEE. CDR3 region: CASSARRTSGGDEQFF. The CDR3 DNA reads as TGTGCCAGCAGCGCCCGAAGGACTAGCGGAGGAGATGAGCAGTTCTTC.

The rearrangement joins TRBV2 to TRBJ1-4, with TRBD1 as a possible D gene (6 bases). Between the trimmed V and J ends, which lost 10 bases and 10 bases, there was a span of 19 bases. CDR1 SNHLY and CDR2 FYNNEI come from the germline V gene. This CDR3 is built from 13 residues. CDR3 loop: CATQGNLEGKLFF. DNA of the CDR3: TGTGCCACCCAGGGGAATTTAGAAGGAAAACTGTTTTTT.

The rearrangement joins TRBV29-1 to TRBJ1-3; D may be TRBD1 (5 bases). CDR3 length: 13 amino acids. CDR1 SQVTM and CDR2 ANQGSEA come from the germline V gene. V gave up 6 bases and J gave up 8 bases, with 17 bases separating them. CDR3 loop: CSVRPGTFDTIYF. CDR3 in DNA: TGCAGCGTCCGACCCGGGACCTTTGACACCATATATTTT. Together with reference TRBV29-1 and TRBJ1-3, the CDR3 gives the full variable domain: SAVISQKPSRDICQRGTSLTIQCQVDSQVTMMFWYRQQPGQSLTLIATANQGSEATYESGFVIDKFPISRPNLTFSTLTVSNMSPEDSSIYLCSVRPGTFDTIYFGEGSWLTVV.

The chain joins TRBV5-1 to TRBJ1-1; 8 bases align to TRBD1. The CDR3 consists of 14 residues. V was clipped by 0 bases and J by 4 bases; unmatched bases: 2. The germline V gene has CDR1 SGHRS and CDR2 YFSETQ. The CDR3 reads CASSLVGQGTEAFF. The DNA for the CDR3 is TGCGCCAGCAGCTTGGTAGGACAGGGCACTGAAGCTTTCTTT.

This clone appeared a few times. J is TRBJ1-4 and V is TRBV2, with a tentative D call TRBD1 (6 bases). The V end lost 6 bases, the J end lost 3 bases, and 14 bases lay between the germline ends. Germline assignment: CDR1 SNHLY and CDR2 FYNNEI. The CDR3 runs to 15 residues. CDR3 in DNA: TGTGCCAGCAGCTTCTCAGGGGCGGCTAATGAAAAACTGTTTTTT. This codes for CASSFSGAANEKLFF.

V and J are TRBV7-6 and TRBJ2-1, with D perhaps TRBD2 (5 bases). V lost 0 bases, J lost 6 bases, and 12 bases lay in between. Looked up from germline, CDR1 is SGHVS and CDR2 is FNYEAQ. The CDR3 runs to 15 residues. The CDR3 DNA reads TGTGCCAGCAGCTTAGCGGGAGTCTTGGGCAATGAGCAGTTCTTC. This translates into CASSLAGVLGNEQFF.

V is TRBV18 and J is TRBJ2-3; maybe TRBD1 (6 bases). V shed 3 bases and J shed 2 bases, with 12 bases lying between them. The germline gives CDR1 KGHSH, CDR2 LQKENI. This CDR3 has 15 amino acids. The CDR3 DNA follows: TGTGCCAGCTCACCGAGACAGGTTAACACAGATACGCAGTATTTT. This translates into CASSPRQVNTDTQYF.

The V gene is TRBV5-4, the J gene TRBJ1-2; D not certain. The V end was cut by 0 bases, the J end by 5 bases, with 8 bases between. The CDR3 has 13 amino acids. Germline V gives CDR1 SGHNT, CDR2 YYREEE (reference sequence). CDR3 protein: CASSLGTGYGYTF. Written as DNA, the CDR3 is TGTGCCAGCAGCTTGGGGACGGGGTATGGCTACACCTTC.

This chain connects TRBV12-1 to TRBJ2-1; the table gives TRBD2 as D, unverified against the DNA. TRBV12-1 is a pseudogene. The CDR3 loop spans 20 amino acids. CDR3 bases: TGTGCCAGCAGCCGAACCCCTCGGTTTATTGCGGGACGGTCCTACAATGAGCAGTTCTTC. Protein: CASSRTPRFIAGRSYNEQFF.

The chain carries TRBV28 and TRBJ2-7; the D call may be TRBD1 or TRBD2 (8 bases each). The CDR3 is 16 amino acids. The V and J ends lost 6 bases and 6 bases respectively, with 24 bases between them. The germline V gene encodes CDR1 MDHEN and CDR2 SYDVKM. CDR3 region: CASSPPGQVGGGEQYF. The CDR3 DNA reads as TGTGCCAGCAGCCCGCCGGGACAGGTCGGGGGGGGCGAGCAGTACTTC.

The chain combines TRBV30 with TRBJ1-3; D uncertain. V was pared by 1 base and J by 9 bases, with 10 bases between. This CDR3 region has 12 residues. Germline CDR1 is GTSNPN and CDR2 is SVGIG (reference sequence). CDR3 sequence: CAWSGTSATIYF. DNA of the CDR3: TGTGCCTGGAGTGGCACGTCGGCCACCATATATTTT.

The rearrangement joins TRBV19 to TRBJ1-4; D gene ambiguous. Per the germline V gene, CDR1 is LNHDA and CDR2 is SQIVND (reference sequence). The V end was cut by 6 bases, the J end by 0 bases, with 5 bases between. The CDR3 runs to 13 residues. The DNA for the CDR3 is TGTGCCAGTAGGGTGACAACTAATGAAAAACTGTTTTTT. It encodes CASRVTTNEKLFF.

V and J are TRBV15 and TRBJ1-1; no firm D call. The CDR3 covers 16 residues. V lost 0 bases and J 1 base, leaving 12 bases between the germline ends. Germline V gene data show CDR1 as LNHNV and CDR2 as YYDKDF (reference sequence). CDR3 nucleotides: TGTGCCACCAGCAGAGATCCGACGGCGTGGAACACTGAAGCTTTCTTT. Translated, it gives CATSRDPTAWNTEAFF. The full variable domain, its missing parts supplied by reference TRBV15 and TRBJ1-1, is DAMVIQNPRYQVTQFGKPVTLSCSQTLNHNVMYWYQQKSSQAPKLLFHYYDKDFNNEADTPDNFQSRRPNTSFCFLDIRSPGLGDTAMYLCATSRDPTAWNTEAFFGQGTRLTVV.

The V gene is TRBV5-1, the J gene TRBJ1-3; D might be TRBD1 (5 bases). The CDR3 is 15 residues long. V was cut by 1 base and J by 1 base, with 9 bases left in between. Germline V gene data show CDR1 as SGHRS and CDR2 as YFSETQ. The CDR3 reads CASSLFSGSGNTIYF. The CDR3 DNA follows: TGCGCCAGCAGCTTGTTTTCAGGGTCTGGAAACACCATATATTTT. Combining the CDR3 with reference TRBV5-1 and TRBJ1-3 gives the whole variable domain KAGVTQTPRYLIKTRGQQVTLSCSPISGHRSVSWYQQTPGQGLQFLFEYFSETQRNKGNFPGRFSGRQFSNSRSEMNVSTLELGDSALYLCASSLFSGSGNTIYFGEGSWLTVV.

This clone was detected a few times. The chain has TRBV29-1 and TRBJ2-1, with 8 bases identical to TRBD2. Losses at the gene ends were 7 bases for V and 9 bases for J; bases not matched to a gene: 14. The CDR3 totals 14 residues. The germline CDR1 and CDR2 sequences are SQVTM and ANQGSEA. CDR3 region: CSAPRGGSEGEQFF. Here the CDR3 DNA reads TGCAGCGCCCCTCGGGGGGGTAGCGAGGGTGAGCAGTTCTTC.

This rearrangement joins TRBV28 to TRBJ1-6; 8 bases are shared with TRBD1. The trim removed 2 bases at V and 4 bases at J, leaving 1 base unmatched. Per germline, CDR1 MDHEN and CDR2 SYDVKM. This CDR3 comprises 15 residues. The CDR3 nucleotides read TGTGCCAGCAGTTTAGGACAGGGTTATAATTCACCCCTCCACTTT. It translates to CASSLGQGYNSPLHF.

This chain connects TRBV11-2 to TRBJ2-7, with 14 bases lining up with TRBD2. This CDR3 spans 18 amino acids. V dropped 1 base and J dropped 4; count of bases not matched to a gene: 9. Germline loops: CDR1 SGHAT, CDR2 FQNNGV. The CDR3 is CASSLVGTSGGVLYEQYF. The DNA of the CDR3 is TGTGCCAGCAGCTTAGTGGGGACTAGCGGGGGCGTCCTTTACGAGCAGTACTTC.

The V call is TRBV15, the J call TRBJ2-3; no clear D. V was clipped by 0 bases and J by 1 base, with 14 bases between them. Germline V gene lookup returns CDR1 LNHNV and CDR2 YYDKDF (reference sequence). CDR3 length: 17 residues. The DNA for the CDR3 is TGTGCCACCAGCAGAGATCGCTGGAGAAGCCGCACAGATACGCAGTATTTT. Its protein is CATSRDRWRSRTDTQYF.

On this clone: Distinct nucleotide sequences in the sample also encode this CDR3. CDR3 in amino acids: CASSIAAMNTEAFF. The CDR3 DNA is TGTGCCAGTAGTATAGCCGCAATGAACACTGAAGCTTTCTTT. J is TRBJ1-1 and V is TRBV19; no clear D gene. Germline V lookup: CDR1 LNHDA, CDR2 SQIVND (reference sequence). With 1 base removed from V and 0 bases from J, the gap between germline ends came to 6 bases. The CDR3 extends over 14 amino acids.

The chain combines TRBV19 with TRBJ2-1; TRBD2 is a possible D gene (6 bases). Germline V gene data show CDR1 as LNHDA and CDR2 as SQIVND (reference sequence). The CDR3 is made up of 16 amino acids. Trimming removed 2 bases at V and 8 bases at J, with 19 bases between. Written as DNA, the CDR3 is TGTGCCAGTAGTATATACTCGACTAGGTTACTGGATGAGCAGTTCTTC. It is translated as CASSIYSTRLLDEQFF.

In nucleotides, the CDR3 is TGTGCCTGGATTGAAAGTAGCGGAGATACGCAGTATTTT. Encoded protein: CAWIESSGDTQYF. The rearrangement uses TRBV30 and TRBJ2-3, with D perhaps matching TRBD2 (6 bases). Germline CDR1 and CDR2: GTSNPN and SVGIG (reference sequence). Between the trimmed V and J ends, which lost 4 bases and 5 bases, there was a span of 13 bases. The CDR3 extends over 13 amino acids.

In DNA, the CDR3 is TGTGCCAGCAGCGTAGTAGGGGCGGGGGCTTCCACCGGGGAGCTGTTTTTT. This translates into CASSVVGAGASTGELFF. V and J are TRBV9 and TRBJ2-2, with a possible D match to TRBD2 (7 bases). Germline CDR1 reads SGDLS; CDR2 reads YYNGEE. The length of the CDR3 is 17 residues. The V end lost 0 bases, the J end lost 4 bases, and 16 bases lay between the germline ends.

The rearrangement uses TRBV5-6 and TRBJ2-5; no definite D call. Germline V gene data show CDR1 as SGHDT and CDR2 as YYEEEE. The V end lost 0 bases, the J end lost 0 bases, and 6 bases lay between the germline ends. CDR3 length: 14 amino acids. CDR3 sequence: CASSLVGYQETQYF. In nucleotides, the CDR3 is TGTGCCAGCAGCTTGGTTGGGTACCAAGAGACCCAGTACTTC.

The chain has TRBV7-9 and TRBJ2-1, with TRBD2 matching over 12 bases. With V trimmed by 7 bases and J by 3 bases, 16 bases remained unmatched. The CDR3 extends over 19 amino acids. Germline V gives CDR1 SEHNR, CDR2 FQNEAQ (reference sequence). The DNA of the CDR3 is TGTGCCAGCACCTTTTGGGGAGCTAGCGGGAGGGTGCTCTACAATGAGCAGTTCTTC. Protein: CASTFWGASGRVLYNEQFF.

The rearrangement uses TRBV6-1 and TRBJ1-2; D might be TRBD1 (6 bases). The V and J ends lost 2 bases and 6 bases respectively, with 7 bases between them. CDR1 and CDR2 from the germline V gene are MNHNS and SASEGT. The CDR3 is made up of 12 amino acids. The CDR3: CASSETGNGYTF. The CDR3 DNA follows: TGTGCCAGCAGTGAAACAGGGAATGGCTACACCTTC.

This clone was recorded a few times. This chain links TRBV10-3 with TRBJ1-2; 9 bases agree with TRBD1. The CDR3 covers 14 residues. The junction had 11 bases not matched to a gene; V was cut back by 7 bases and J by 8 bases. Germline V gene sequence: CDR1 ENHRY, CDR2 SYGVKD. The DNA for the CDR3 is TGTGCCATCACCGGAACCGGGACAGGGAACGGCTACACCTTC. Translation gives CAITGTGTGNGYTF.